Below, 2 T cell receptor beta chains from the same sample are listed, as sequenced in a study of T cell clonotyping in hematopoietic cell transplantation. Only in-frame clones appear in the TCRdb table, and some are missing; sequencing was by immunoSEQ multiplex PCR. The sample has about 41,000 clones, about 96% seen once. Sequenced sample: peripheral blood mononuclear cells. These receptors all stem from a man aged 30 to 45 in good health. Some clones in this sample may be carry-over from other donors' samples.

J is TRBJ1-2 and V is TRBV5-5; 11 bases are shared with TRBD1. The CDR3 has 14 residues. After removal of 3 bases from V and 5 bases from J, the junction contained 3 bases not matched to a gene. Germline V lookup: CDR1 SGHKS, CDR2 YYEKEE (reference sequence). The CDR3 bases are TGTGCCAGCAGCTCGGACAGGGGGCCTTATGGCTACACCTTC. Translation gives CASSSDRGPYGYTF.

The chain has TRBV28 and TRBJ2-5, with no clear D. This CDR3 has 11 amino acids. Germline CDR1 and CDR2: MDHEN and SYDVKM. Trimming took 6 bases from V and 11 from J, leaving 13 bases between them. CDR3 nucleotides: TGTGCCAGCAGCTTTATCGGAGATCAGTACTTC. This encodes CASSFIGDQYF.